Listed below are T cell receptor beta chains from one sample, sequenced in a study of shared clonotypes between healthy human individuals. Assay used: immunoSEQ multiplex PCR; TCRdb lists only in-frame clones, some missing. The sample holds about 2.2 million clones; around 93% are singletons and the top ten take around 1.7%. Sequenced material: naive CD8+ T cells from PBMCs. The origin of the receptors is a man aged 18-30 years in good health. Some clones in this sample may be carry-over from other donors' samples. Each CDR3 is given with its conserved first and last residue. D genes are given only for firm matches. A clone size is listed for some rows: how often the clone was seen (once, few, many), or a class if it is expanded.

d_call	cdr3_length	v_call	j_call	clone_size	cdr3_nt	cdr3_aa
-	15	TRBV5-6	TRBJ2-7	-	TGTGCCAGCAGCGACCCGGCGGGTGGCTCCTACGAGCAGTACTTC	CASSDPAGGSYEQYF
TRBD1	14	TRBV28	TRBJ2-1	-	TGTGCCAGCAGTCATACAGGGGCCTACAATGAGCAGTTCTTC	CASSHTGAYNEQFF
-	15	TRBV9	TRBJ1-2	-	TGTGCCAGCAGCGTAGCTGGACCCCATAACTATGGCTACACCTTC	CASSVAGPHNYGYTF
-	14	TRBV11-2	TRBJ2-7	-	TGTGCCAGCAGCCCGGTTATAACCCCCTACGAGCAGTACTTC	CASSPVITPYEQYF
-	13	TRBV2	TRBJ1-2	-	TGTGCCAGCAGTGGGGGGGAGGGCTATGGCTACACCTTC	CASSGGEGYGYTF
TRBD2	15	TRBV6-1	TRBJ2-7	once	TGTGCCAGCAGCCACTGGGGGGGGGAGGAATACGAGCAGTACTTC	CASSHWGGEEYEQYF
-	14	TRBV6-5	TRBJ2-7	once	TGTGCCAGCAGTTACGGACGGAACTCCTACGAGCAGTACTTC	CASSYGRNSYEQYF
-	16	TRBV27	TRBJ2-1	-	TGTGCCAGCAGCCCCGATTCGGCGAGCTCCTACAATGAGCAGTTCTTC	CASSPDSASSYNEQFF
-	12	TRBV29-1	TRBJ2-2	-	TGCAGCGTTGACTCCGGGCCCGGGGAGCTGTTTTTT	CSVDSGPGELFF
-	18	TRBV5-4	TRBJ2-7	-	TGTGCCAGCAGCTGGGAGGGGTTGGGACAGGCTATTCCGGGGGAGCAGTACTTC	CASSWEGLGQAIPGEQYF
-	16	TRBV7-9	TRBJ2-7	-	TGTGCCAGCAGCTTAGGCTGGGAGGCCCCTCATCACGAGCAGTACTTC	CASSLGWEAPHHEQYF
-	14	TRBV29-1	TRBJ2-7	once	TGCAGCGTTGAATTACAGACTGACTCCTACGAGCAGTACTTC	CSVELQTDSYEQYF
TRBD2	17	TRBV15	TRBJ2-3	-	TGTGCCACCAGCGGCAGACTAGCGGGAGAGTTTACAGATACGCAGTATTTT	CATSGRLAGEFTDTQYF
-	17	TRBV21-1	TRBJ2-7	-	TGTGCCAGCAGCACTCGCCGGGCATCCAGGAGCTCCTACGAGCAGTACTTC	CASSTRRASRSSYEQYF
-	15	TRBV6-4	TRBJ2-2	-	TGTGCCAGCACCCCCTTGGCGGGATTCACCGGGGAGCTGTTTTTT	CASTPLAGFTGELFF
TRBD1	15	TRBV19	TRBJ1-5	-	TGTGCCAGTAGTATATCCCGGGACAGGAATCAGCCCCAGCATTTT	CASSISRDRNQPQHF
-	14	TRBV27	TRBJ1-1	few	TGTGCCAGCAGTTTAATCTACGGGTACACTGAAGCTTTCTTT	CASSLIYGYTEAFF
-	13	TRBV13	TRBJ1-6	-	TGTGCCAGCAGCTTCCAGGGCCTTCGGGCCCTCCACTTT	CASSFQGLRALHF
TRBD1	15	TRBV27	TRBJ1-2	-	TGTGCCAGCAGTTTACGGACGGACAGGGAAAATGGCTACACCTTC	CASSLRTDRENGYTF
TRBD1	16	TRBV7-9	TRBJ2-3	once	TGTGCCAGCAGGAAACAGGGGGCAATTAGAACAGATACGCAGTATTTT	CASRKQGAIRTDTQYF
-	13	TRBV29-1	TRBJ1-2	-	TGCAGCGTTGAAGATGCCAGCAACTATGGCTACACCTTC	CSVEDASNYGYTF
-	15	TRBV11-2	TRBJ1-4	-	TGTGCCAGCAGCTTAGGAGTCAGCAAAAATGAAAAACTGTTTTTT	CASSLGVSKNEKLFF